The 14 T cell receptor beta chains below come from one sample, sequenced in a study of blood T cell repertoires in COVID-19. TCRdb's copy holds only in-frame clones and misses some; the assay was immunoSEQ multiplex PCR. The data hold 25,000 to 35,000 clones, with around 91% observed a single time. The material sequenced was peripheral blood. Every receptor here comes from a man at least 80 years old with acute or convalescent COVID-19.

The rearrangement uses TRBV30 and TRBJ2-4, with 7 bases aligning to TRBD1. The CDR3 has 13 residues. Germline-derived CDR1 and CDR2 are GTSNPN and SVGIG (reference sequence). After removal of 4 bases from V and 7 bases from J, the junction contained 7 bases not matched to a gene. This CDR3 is CAWNTGEGNIQYF. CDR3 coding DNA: TGTGCCTGGAATACAGGGGAAGGGAACATTCAGTACTTC.

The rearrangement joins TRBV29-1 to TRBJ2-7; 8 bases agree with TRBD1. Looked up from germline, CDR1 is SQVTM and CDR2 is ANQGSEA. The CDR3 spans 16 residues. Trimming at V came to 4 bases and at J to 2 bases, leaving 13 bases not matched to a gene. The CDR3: CSVGQDREQPTYEQYF. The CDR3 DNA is TGCAGCGTTGGGCAGGACAGGGAGCAGCCAACCTACGAGCAGTACTTC.

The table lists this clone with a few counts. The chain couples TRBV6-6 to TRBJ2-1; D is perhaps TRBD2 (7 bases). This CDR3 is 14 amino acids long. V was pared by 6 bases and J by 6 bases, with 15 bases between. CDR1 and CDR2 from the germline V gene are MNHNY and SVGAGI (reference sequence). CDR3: CASSHEGGGNEQFF. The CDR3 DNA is TGTGCCAGCAGCCACGAGGGGGGGGGCAATGAGCAGTTCTTC.

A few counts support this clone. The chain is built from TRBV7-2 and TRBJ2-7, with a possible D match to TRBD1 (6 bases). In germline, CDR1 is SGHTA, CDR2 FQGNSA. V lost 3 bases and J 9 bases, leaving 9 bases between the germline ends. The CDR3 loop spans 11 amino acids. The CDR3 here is CASSLRGRQYF. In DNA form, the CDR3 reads TGTGCCAGCAGCTTGAGGGGGAGGCAGTACTTC.

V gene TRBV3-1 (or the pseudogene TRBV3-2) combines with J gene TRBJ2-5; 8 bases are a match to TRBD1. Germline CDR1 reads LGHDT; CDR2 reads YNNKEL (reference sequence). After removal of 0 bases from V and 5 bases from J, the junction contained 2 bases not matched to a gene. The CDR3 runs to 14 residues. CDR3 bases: TGTGCCAGCAGCCAAGATACAGGGGGGGAGACCCAGTACTTC. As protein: CASSQDTGGETQYF.

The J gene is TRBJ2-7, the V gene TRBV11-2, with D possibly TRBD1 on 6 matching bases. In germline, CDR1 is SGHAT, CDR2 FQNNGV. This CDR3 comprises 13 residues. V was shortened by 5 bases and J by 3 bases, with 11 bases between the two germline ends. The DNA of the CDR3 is TGTGCCAGCAGCCAGGGGCCGGACTACGAGCAGTACTTC. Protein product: CASSQGPDYEQYF. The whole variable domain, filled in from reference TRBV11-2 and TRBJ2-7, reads EAGVAQSPRYKIIEKRQSVAFWCNPISGHATLYWYQQILGQGPKLLIQFQNNGVVDDSQLPKDRFSAERLKGVDSTLKIQPAKLEDSAVYLCASSQGPDYEQYFGPGTRLTVT.

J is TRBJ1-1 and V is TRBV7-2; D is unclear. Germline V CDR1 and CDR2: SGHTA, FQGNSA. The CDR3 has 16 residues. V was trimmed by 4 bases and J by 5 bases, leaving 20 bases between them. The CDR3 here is CASSSSVLAGGTEAFF. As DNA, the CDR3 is TGTGCCAGCAGCTCTAGCGTGTTGGCAGGCGGAACTGAAGCTTTCTTT. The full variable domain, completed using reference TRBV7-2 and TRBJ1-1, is GAGVSQSPSNKVTEKGKDVELRCDPISGHTALYWYRQSLGQGLEFLIYFQGNSAPDKSGLPSDRFSAERTGGSVSTLTIQRTQQEDSAVYLCASSSSVLAGGTEAFFGQGTRLTVV.

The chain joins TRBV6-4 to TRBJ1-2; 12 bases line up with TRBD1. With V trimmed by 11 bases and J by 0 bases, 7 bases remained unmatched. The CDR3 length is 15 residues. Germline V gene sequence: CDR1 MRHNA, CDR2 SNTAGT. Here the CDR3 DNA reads TGTGCCGCCCCGGGACAGGGGGCACCTAACTATGGCTACACCTTC. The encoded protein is CAAPGQGAPNYGYTF.

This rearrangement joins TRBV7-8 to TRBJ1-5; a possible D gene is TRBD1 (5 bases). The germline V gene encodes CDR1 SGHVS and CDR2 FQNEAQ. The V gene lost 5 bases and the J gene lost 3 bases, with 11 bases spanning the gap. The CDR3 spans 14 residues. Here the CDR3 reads CASSVDSNNQPQHF. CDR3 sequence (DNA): TGTGCCAGCAGCGTAGACAGTAACAATCAGCCCCAGCATTTT.

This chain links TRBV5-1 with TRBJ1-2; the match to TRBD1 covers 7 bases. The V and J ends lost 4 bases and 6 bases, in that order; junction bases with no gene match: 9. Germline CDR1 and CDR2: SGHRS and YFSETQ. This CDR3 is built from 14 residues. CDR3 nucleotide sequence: TGCGCCAGCAGCCCCCTGGAGGGGGCGAATGGCTACACCTTC. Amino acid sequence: CASSPLEGANGYTF.

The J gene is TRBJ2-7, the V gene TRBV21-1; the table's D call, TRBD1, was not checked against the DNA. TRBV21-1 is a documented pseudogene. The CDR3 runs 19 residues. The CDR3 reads CASSQDGRGKTGSSYEQYF. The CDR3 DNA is TGTGCCAGCAGCCAAGACGGACGGGGGAAGACAGGGAGCTCCTACGAGCAGTACTTC.

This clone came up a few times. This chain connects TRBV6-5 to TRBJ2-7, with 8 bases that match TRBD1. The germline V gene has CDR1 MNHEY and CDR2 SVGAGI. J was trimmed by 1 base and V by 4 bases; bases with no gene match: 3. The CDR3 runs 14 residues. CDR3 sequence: CASSFDRGSYEQYF. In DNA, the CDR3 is TGTGCCAGCAGTTTTGACAGGGGATCCTACGAGCAGTACTTC.

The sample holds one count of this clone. DNA for the CDR3: TGTGCCAGCAGTTACCAGATGAACACTGAAGCTTTCTTT. Translated: CASSYQMNTEAFF. The chain links TRBV6-5 to TRBJ1-1; D gene unclear. The CDR3 runs to 13 residues. V lost 2 bases and J 0 bases, leaving 4 bases between the germline ends. CDR1 MNHEY and CDR2 SVGAGI come from the germline V gene.

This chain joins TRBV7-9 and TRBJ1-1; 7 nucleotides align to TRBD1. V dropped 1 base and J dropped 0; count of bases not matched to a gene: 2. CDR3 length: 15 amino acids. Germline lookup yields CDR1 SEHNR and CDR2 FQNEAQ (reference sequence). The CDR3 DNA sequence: TGTGCCAGCAGCTTAGAGGGGGCACTGAACACTGAAGCTTTCTTT. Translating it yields CASSLEGALNTEAFF. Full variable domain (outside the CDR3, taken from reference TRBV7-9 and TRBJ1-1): DTGVSQNPRHKITKRGQNVTFRCDPISEHNRLYWYRQTLGQGPEFLTYFQNEAQLEKSRLLSDRFSAERPKGSFSTLEIQRTEQGDSAMYLCASSLEGALNTEAFFGQGTRLTVV.